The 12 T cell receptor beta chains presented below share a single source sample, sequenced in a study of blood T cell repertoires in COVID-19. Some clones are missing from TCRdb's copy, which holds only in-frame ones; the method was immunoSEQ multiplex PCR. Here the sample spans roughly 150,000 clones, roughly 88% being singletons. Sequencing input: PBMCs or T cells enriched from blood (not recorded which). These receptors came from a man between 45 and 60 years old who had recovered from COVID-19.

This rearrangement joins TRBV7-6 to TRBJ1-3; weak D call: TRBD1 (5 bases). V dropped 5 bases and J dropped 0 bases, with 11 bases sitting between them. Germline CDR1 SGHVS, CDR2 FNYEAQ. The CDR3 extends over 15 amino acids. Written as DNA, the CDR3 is TGTGCCAGCAGCGCAACAGGCGACTCTGGAAACACCATATATTTT. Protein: CASSATGDSGNTIYF.

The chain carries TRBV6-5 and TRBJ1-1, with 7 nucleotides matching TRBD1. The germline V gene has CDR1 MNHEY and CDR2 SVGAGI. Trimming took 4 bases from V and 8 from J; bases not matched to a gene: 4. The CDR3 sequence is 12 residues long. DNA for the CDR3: TGTGCCAGCAGTTCCCCGGGACAGGAAGCTTTCTTT. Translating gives CASSSPGQEAFF.

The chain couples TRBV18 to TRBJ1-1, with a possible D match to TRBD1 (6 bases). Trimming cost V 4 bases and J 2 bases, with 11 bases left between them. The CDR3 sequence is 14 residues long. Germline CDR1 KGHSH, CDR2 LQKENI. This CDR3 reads CASSRQTGNTEAFF. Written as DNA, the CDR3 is TGTGCCAGCTCACGACAGACAGGCAACACTGAAGCTTTCTTT.

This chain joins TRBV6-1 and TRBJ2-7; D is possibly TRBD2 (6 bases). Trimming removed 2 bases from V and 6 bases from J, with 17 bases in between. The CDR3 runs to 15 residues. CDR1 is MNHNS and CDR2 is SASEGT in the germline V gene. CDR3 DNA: TGTGCCAGCAGTGAATACGGCGCGGGGAACTCCGAGCAGTACTTC. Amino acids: CASSEYGAGNSEQYF.

The CDR3 sequence is CASSLAAGTSGITDTQYF. For the CDR3, the DNA is TGTGCCAGCAGCTTGGCCGCTGGGACTAGCGGAATCACAGATACGCAGTATTTT. The genes are TRBV5-5 and TRBJ2-3; 11 bases fit TRBD2. Unmatched junction bases numbered 8, after V lost 0 bases and J lost 2 bases. Looked up from germline, CDR1 is SGHKS and CDR2 is YYEKEE (reference sequence). The CDR3 consists of 18 residues.

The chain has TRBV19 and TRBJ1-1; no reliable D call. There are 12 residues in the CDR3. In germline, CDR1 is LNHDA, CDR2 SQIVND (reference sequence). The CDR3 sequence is CGCADWDTEAFF. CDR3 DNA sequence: TGTGGGTGCGCGGATTGGGACACTGAAGCTTTCTTT. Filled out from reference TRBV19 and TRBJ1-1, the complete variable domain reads DGGITQSPKYLFRKEGQNVTLSCEQNLNHDAMYWYRQDPGQGLRLIYYSQIVNDFQKGDIAEGYSVSREKKESFPLTVTSAQKNPTAFYLCGCADWDTEAFFGQGTRLTVV.

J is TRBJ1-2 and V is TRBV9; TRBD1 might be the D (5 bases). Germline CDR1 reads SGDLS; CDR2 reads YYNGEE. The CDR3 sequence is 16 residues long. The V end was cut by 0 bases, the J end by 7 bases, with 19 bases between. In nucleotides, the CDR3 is TGTGCCAGCAGCGTAGGTCGGGCAGGGAGGCCCTTTGGCTACACCTTC. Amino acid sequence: CASSVGRAGRPFGYTF.

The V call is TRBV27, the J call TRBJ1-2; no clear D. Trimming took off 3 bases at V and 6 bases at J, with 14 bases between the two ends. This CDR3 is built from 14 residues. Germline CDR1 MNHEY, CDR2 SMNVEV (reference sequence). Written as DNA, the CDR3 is TGTGCCAGCAGTTTCGCCCCGGGAATCGATGGCTACACCTTC. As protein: CASSFAPGIDGYTF.

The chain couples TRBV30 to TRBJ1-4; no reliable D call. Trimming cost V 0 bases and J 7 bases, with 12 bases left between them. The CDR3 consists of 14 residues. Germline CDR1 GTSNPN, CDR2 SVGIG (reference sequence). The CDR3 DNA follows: TGTGCCTGGAGTGTGGAGGGTACGGGTGAAAAACTGTTTTTT. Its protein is CAWSVEGTGEKLFF.

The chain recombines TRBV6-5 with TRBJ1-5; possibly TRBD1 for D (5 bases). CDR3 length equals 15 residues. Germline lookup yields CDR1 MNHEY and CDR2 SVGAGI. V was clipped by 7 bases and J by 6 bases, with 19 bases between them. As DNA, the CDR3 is TGTGCCAGCACCTTTCGGGCCTCCGGGGGTCAGCCCCAGCATTTT. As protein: CASTFRASGGQPQHF.

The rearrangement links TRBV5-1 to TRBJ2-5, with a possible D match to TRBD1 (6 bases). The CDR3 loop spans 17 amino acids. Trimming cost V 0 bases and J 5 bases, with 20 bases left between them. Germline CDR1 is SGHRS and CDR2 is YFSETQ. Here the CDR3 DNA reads TGCGCCAGCAGCTTGGCCGGGTATGGAGCTCAGGGGGAGACCCAGTACTTC. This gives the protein CASSLAGYGAQGETQYF. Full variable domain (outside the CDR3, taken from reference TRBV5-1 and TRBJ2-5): KAGVTQTPRYLIKTRGQQVTLSCSPISGHRSVSWYQQTPGQGLQFLFEYFSETQRNKGNFPGRFSGRQFSNSRSEMNVSTLELGDSALYLCASSLAGYGAQGETQYFGPGTRLLVL.

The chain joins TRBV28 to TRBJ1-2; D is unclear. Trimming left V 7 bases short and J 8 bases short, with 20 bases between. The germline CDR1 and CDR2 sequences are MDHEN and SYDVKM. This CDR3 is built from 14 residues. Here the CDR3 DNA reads TGTGCCAGCACCCTACAGCCCCGAACCGTCGGCTACACCTTC. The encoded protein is CASTLQPRTVGYTF.